This TCR beta chain stems from a study of blood T cell repertoires in COVID-19 (dated by TCRdb to the early 2020s). As for the study more broadly: Samples from collaborators originated in the United States, Italy and Spain and spanned both the acute and convalescent phases of COVID-19. The material from the prospective study consisted of cDNA or gDNA derived from T cells, B-cell-depleted T cells, or PBMCs. Subjects who had been exposed to COVID-19, were actively infected with it, or had recovered from it provided the deeply sampled blood TCRbeta repertoires that made up the dataset. A freely available public database, intended as a resource for researchers studying the immune response to SARS-CoV-2, is where the repertoires were released. The samples were drawn from two sources: the first 160 participants of the ongoing ImmuneRACE study, and 1,200 or so subjects contributed by 6 global collaborators. A de-identified subject ID, COVID-19 status, age in years and sex were almost always included in the sample metadata. Where available, HLA class I and class II types were taken from metadata supplied by the sample provider and were not determined by assay-based typing. Overall study outcomes, separate from this receptor: The quantity of clinical and demographic metadata differed by source and by participant and was supplied without curation.

Trimmed from V: 5 bases; trimmed from J: 4 bases; junction bases lacking a gene match: 9. From its cysteine to its phenylalanine, the CDR3 spans 15 amino acids. The entry retains the CDR3 DNA only, 45 bases that are in frame from base 1. TCRbeta CDR3 regions were amplified from genomic DNA by means of the immunoSEQ Assay, a bias-controlled multiplex PCR. The study's processing was this. The number of nucleated cells in each sample was estimated by amplification of reference gene primers within the assay. To quantify the absolute abundance of each unique TCRbeta CDR3 rearrangement, sequence reads were collapsed and filtered. Productive Simpson clonality was computed per sample as the square root of Simpson's diversity index over productive rearrangements. TCRdb's version of the immuneACCESS table is confined to in-frame rearrangements and falls short of the full clone set. An unresolved V gene accounts for under half of the shortfall where checked; the remainder is of unknown origin. That table is the source of V, J and clone size, and D and trimming were worked out from the DNA. The table for this sample lists about 100,000 clones; 75% to 90% of them were counted only once. The ten most abundant clones make up 32% of the sample.

As to this clone: The specificity of this receptor is unknown. No much larger clone exists at a distance of one base, and base qualities are not known.

Each collaborating institution followed its own protocols to collect whole blood in K2EDTA tubes. For TCRbeta analysis, collaborators shipped samples in one of three forms: frozen whole blood, isolated PBMCs, or DNA extracted from either of those sample types. The chain uses TRBV5-3 and TRBJ1-3; a stretch of 7 junction bases matches TRBD1. TRBV5-3 counts as an open reading frame of uncertain function. Sample: peripheral blood. This clonotype was obtained from a woman at least 80 years old with acute or convalescent COVID-19. The encoded CDR3 is CARSSDRVRGNTIYF. The nucleotide sequence reads TGTGCCAGAAGTTCTGACAGGGTGAGAGGAAACACCATATATTTT.